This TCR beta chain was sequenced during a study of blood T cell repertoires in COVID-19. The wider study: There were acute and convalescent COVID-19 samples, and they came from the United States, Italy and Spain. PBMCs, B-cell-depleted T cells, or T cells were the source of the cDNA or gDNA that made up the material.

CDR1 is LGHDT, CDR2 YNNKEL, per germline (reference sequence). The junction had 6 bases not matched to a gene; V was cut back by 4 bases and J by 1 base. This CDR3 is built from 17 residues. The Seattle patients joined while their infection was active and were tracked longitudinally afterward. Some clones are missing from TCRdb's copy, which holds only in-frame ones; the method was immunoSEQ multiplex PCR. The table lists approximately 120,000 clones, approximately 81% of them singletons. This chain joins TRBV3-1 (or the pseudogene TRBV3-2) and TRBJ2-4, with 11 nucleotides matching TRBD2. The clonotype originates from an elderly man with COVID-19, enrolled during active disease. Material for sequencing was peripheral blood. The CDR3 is CASSPRLAGGAKNIQYF. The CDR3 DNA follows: TGTGCCAGCAGCCCCCGTTTAGCGGGAGGGGCCAAAAACATTCAGTACTTC.